This paragraph covers one TCR beta chain sequence. Its matching antigen is unknown. The authors built TCR beta libraries using iRepertoire HTBI primers and Arm-PCR of CDR3 regions. From the multiplex PCR reads, TCRdb called clonotypes with MiXCR, one entry per CDR3 protein. The profile shows about 320,000 distinct CDR3 sequences, about a sixth of them singletons. The sample comes from a study of regulatory T cells in long-lasting Graves disease. General observations from the study: Persistent disease preferred TRBV28, TRBJ1-2 and TRBJ2-5. TCR diversity was lower in persistent than newly diagnosed Graves' disease.

Germline CDR1 reads SNHLY; CDR2 reads FYNNEI. The CDR3 extends over 14 amino acids. V dropped 2 bases and J dropped 1 base, with 8 bases sitting between them. Noted time point: newly diagnosed GD, antithyroid drugs for less than 3 months. Isolated PBMC RNA provided the starting material for the TCR library. V usage is TRBV2 and J usage is TRBJ1-1; D not resolved. The sequenced sample was peripheral blood mononuclear cells (PBMCs), obtained at new diagnosis, from a patient treated with antithyroid drugs. This sequence originates from a female donor with Graves disease. CDR3 in amino acids: CASSEREENTEAFF. The CDR3 DNA reads TGTGCCAGCAGTGAACGGGAAGAGAACACTGAAGCTTTCTTT.